These 2 T cell receptor beta chains originate from one sample sequenced in a study of graft-versus-host responses after intestinal transplantation. These TCRs' antigens remain unknown. Sequencing used immunoSEQ multiplex PCR; TCRdb keeps in-frame clones, though not all of them. Altogether about 150,000 clones are present, around 90% being singletons, with the ten largest covering around 0.19%. Sequences were derived from unstimulated CD4+ T cells sorted from spleen or lymph node cells, sampled before intestinal transplant. The receptors shown here come from a human donor who received an intestinal transplant.

The J gene is TRBJ2-1, the V gene TRBV11-3; perhaps TRBD2 as D (5 bases). V was cut by 1 base and J by 4 bases, with 11 bases left in between. The germline V gene has CDR1 SGHNT and CDR2 YENEEA. The CDR3 runs 15 residues. In DNA form, the CDR3 reads TGTGCCAGCAGCTTAGGGACTCGGGATTACAATGAGCAGTTCTTC. This codes for CASSLGTRDYNEQFF.

This rearrangement joins TRBV4-1 to TRBJ1-1; a possible D gene is TRBD1 (5 bases). Trimming shortened V by 4 bases and J by 8 bases, and 14 bases separated the two germline ends. The CDR3 has 13 amino acids. Per germline, CDR1 MGHRA and CDR2 YSYEKL. The CDR3 nucleotides read TGCGCCAGCAGCCCTACAGGACGGATAGAAGCTTTCTTT. Protein: CASSPTGRIEAFF.